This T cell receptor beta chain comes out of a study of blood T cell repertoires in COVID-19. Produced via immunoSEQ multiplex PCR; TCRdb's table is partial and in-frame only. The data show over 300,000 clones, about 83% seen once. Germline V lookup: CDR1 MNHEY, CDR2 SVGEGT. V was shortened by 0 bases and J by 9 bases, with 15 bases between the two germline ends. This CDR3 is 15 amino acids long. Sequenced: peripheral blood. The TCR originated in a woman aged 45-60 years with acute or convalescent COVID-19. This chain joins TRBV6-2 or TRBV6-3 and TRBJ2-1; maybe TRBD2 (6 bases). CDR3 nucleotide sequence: TGTGCCAGCAGTTACTCGAGTACGGGAGTGAGTGAGCAGTTCTTC. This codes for CASSYSSTGVSEQFF.